Following are 5 T cell receptor beta chains from one sample sequenced in a study of T cell responses to AZD1222 COVID-19 vaccine. Method: immunoSEQ multiplex PCR; TCRdb's copy keeps in-frame clones and lacks some. The sample lists 150,000 to 160,000 clones, 90% occurring once. Source: peripheral blood, taken 28 days after the second AZD1222 dose. Every receptor here comes from an adult who received the AZD1222 COVID-19 vaccine.

The rearrangement links TRBV6-5 to TRBJ1-2; weak D call: TRBD1 (5 bases). Germline CDR1 reads MNHEY; CDR2 reads SVGAGI. The CDR3 runs 15 residues. V was clipped by 0 bases and J by 8 bases, with 16 bases between them. As DNA, the CDR3 is TGTGCCAGCAGTTACTCGTGGGCAGGGAGTGGGGGCTACACCTTC. Amino acid sequence: CASSYSWAGSGGYTF.

The J gene is TRBJ1-4, the V gene TRBV4-1; D not resolved. This CDR3 contains 15 residues. Germline V gives CDR1 MGHRA, CDR2 YSYEKL. V gave up 0 bases and J gave up 5 bases, with 10 bases separating them. CDR3 in DNA: TGCGCCAGCAGCCAAGATCCCAGGTGGAATGAAAAACTGTTTTTT. It specifies CASSQDPRWNEKLFF.

The rearrangement uses TRBV6-5 and TRBJ1-1; 9 bases align to TRBD1. V lost 2 bases to trimming and J lost 5 bases; unmatched junction nucleotides: 6. Germline loops: CDR1 MNHEY, CDR2 SVGAGI. There are 15 residues in the CDR3. This chain's CDR3 is CASSYQTGGLTEAFF. The CDR3 DNA is TGTGCCAGCAGTTACCAAACAGGGGGCTTAACTGAAGCTTTCTTT.

The chain recombines TRBV29-1 with TRBJ1-4; maybe TRBD1 (6 bases). The germline gives CDR1 SQVTM, CDR2 ANQGSEA. V lost 7 bases and J lost 0, with 21 bases in between. The length of the CDR3 is 17 residues. CDR3 sequence (DNA): TGCAGCGCATCGACAGGCAGTCTCGGAGCAACTAATGAAAAACTGTTTTTT. This gives the protein CSASTGSLGATNEKLFF. Together with reference TRBV29-1 and TRBJ1-4, the CDR3 gives the full variable domain: SAVISQKPSRDICQRGTSLTIQCQVDSQVTMMFWYRQQPGQSLTLIATANQGSEATYESGFVIDKFPISRPNLTFSTLTVSNMSPEDSSIYLCSASTGSLGATNEKLFFGSGTQLSVL.

The rearrangement links TRBV28 to TRBJ1-3, with D hard to call. The CDR3 totals 17 residues. Germline V lookup: CDR1 MDHEN, CDR2 SYDVKM. V was shortened by 6 bases and J by 0 bases, with 18 bases between the two germline ends. The CDR3 region is CASRPTKPSYSGNTIYF. CDR3 DNA: TGTGCCAGCAGACCTACTAAGCCCTCATACTCTGGAAACACCATATATTTT.